This TCR beta chain is drawn from a study of blood T cell repertoires in COVID-19. Study in general: Material from acute and convalescent COVID-19 was sourced from the United States, Italy and Spain.

Participants came from 20 to 25 US areas, aged about 18 to 95 years. Recovered status in Cohort 3 required two negative PCRs, clearance, or symptom resolution. Clones were read by immunoSEQ multiplex PCR, and TCRdb kept only the in-frame ones, dropping some. The data show roughly 250,000 clones, around 87% seen once. The CDR3 has 16 amino acids. The germline gives CDR1 SGHKS, CDR2 YYEKEE (reference sequence). V trimming: 4 bases; J trimming: 4 bases; junction bases outside the gene matches: 6. The chain couples TRBV5-5 to TRBJ2-7; TRBD2 matches at 15 bases. The origin of this receptor is a woman between 18 and 29 years old who had recovered from COVID-19. The sequencing input was PBMCs or T cells enriched from blood (not recorded which). The CDR3 loop is CASSAGLAGGWYEQYF. The DNA of the CDR3 is TGTGCCAGCAGCGCTGGACTAGCGGGGGGGTGGTACGAGCAGTACTTC.